This entry concerns a single TCR beta chain. V was clipped by 2 bases and J by 1 base, with 9 bases between them. This CDR3 region has 14 residues. The germline CDR1 and CDR2 sequences are LNHDA and SQIVND (reference sequence). The sample comes from a study of blood T cell repertoires in COVID-19. Here immunoSEQ multiplex PCR was the method, and the copy in TCRdb shows in-frame clones only, minus some. This table has approximately 230,000 clones, around 80% appearing once. The source material was peripheral blood. This receptor was identified in an elderly man with acute or convalescent COVID-19. The rearrangement joins TRBV19 to TRBJ2-7; tentative D call: TRBD1 (5 bases). The CDR3 DNA reads as TGTGCCAGTAGTATAAACACAGGTTCCTACGAGCAGTACTTC. Amino acids: CASSINTGSYEQYF.